These 21 T cell receptor beta chains were sequenced from one sample in a study of lymphopenia after photon versus proton radiotherapy. Clones were read by immunoSEQ multiplex PCR, and TCRdb kept only the in-frame ones, dropping some. The sample yields 15,000 to 20,000 clones, about 85% seen once. Material: peripheral blood, obtained from a patient treated with proton-based radiotherapy. These receptors were obtained from a man in his sixties or seventies with pancreatic cancer.

V and J are TRBV5-1 and TRBJ2-5; no definite D call. Germline loops: CDR1 SGHRS, CDR2 YFSETQ. The length of the CDR3 is 14 residues. V lost 0 bases and J 3 bases, leaving 9 bases between the germline ends. Written as DNA, the CDR3 is TGCGCCAGCAGCTTGGGAGAGGCAAAAGAGACCCAGTACTTC. It specifies CASSLGEAKETQYF.

This sequence joins TRBV5-5 and TRBJ2-1, with 9 bases that match TRBD1. The V gene end was trimmed by 4 bases and the J gene end by 7 bases; junction bases not matched to a gene: 21. The CDR3 contains 19 residues. Germline CDR1 SGHKS, CDR2 YYEKEE (reference sequence). Here the CDR3 DNA reads TGTGCCAGCAGCCCTGGACAGGGGCTTCTTTTTGGAGGGTTGAATGAGCAGTTCTTC. Its protein product is CASSPGQGLLFGGLNEQFF.

The chain joins TRBV7-9 to TRBJ2-4; D is undetermined. The germline V gene encodes CDR1 SEHNR and CDR2 FQNEAQ (reference sequence). V was trimmed by 1 base and J by 3 bases, leaving 7 bases between them. CDR3 size: 14 residues. The CDR3 DNA is TGTGCCAGCAGCTTAGGGGATGGCAAAAACATTCAGTACTTC. Encoded protein: CASSLGDGKNIQYF.

This clone was detected only once. The chain combines TRBV30 with TRBJ1-1; D might be TRBD1 (5 bases). Germline V gene sequence: CDR1 GTSNPN, CDR2 SVGIG (reference sequence). Deletions cut 2 bases from V and 5 bases from J, with 12 bases between. The CDR3 sequence is 13 residues long. The CDR3 DNA follows: TGTGCCTGGAGTCTGGAGGGGCGAACTGAAGCTTTCTTT. This translates into CAWSLEGRTEAFF.

The chain is built from TRBV7-2 and TRBJ2-1; the D call may be TRBD1 or TRBD2 (5 bases each). The germline V gene encodes CDR1 SGHTA and CDR2 FQGNSA. The CDR3 spans 14 residues. The V end lost 5 bases, the J end lost 8 bases, and 16 bases lay between the germline ends. CDR3 in DNA: TGTGCCAGCAGCCCACCGCCCCGAGGGGATGAGCAGTTCTTC. Amino acids: CASSPPPRGDEQFF.

This chain uses TRBV7-2 with TRBJ1-1; unclear D gene. Germline V gene sequence: CDR1 SGHTA, CDR2 FQGNSA. Trimming removed 1 base at V and 0 bases at J, with 6 bases between. The CDR3 spans 14 residues. The CDR3 loop reads CASSLVGVNTEAFF. The CDR3 DNA is TGTGCCAGCAGCTTAGTCGGAGTGAACACTGAAGCTTTCTTT.

The V call is TRBV6-6, the J call TRBJ1-1; unclear D gene. This CDR3 is 13 amino acids long. With 6 bases removed from V and 2 bases from J, the gap between germline ends came to 10 bases. Looked up from germline, CDR1 is MNHNY and CDR2 is SVGAGI (reference sequence). This CDR3 reads CASSPQRNTEAFF. The CDR3 DNA follows: TGTGCCAGCAGCCCACAGCGAAACACTGAAGCTTTCTTT.

The rearrangement uses TRBV5-1 and TRBJ2-1; a weak D match, TRBD1 (6 bases). The length of the CDR3 is 12 residues. Per the germline V gene, CDR1 is SGHRS and CDR2 is YFSETQ. The germline V and J ends were trimmed by 4 bases and 10 bases, with 12 bases remaining between them. CDR3 sequence reads: CASSEGDGEQFF. The DNA of the CDR3 is TGCGCCAGCAGCGAGGGGGACGGGGAGCAGTTCTTC.

V is TRBV6-5 and J is TRBJ2-1, with 12 bases fitting TRBD2. The CDR3 contains 15 residues. The V gene end was trimmed by 4 bases and the J gene end by 8 bases; junction bases not matched to a gene: 6. Germline CDR1 and CDR2: MNHEY and SVGAGI. The DNA for the CDR3 is TGTGCCAGCAGTTCCCGACTAGCGGGAGTTCATGAGCAGTTCTTC. It encodes CASSSRLAGVHEQFF.

This chain joins TRBV21-1 and TRBJ1-2; the D call in the table, TRBD1, was not verified against the DNA. TRBV21-1 is a known pseudogene. The CDR3 has 11 residues. DNA of the CDR3: TGTGCCAGCAGGGACAGAGATGGCTACACCTTC. Its protein is CASRDRDGYTF.

This CDR3 is CASSETGGGLGEKLFF. The DNA of the CDR3 is TGTGCCAGCAGTGAAACGGGGGGAGGGTTAGGTGAAAAACTGTTTTTT. This sequence joins TRBV6-1 and TRBJ1-4, with TRBD1 as a possible D gene (5 bases). The V and J ends lost 2 bases and 7 bases respectively, with 17 bases between them. The germline gives CDR1 MNHNS, CDR2 SASEGT. This CDR3 is 16 amino acids long.

The chain carries TRBV6-6 and TRBJ1-5, with 10 bases that match TRBD1. This CDR3 contains 15 residues. The J segment lost 1 base and the V segment lost 5 bases, leaving 2 bases of the junction unmatched. Germline loops: CDR1 MNHNY, CDR2 SVGAGI (reference sequence). This CDR3 is CASSGQGVSNQPQHF. CDR3 coding DNA: TGTGCCAGCAGTGGACAGGGGGTAAGCAATCAGCCCCAGCATTTT.

The chain links TRBV10-3 to TRBJ2-3, with D maybe TRBD1 (6 bases). Trimming shortened V by 0 bases and J by 9 bases, and 7 bases separated the two germline ends. The germline V gene has CDR1 ENHRY and CDR2 SYGVKD. This CDR3 has 12 residues. CDR3 amino acids: CAISESGGTQYF. The CDR3, as DNA: TGTGCCATCAGTGAGTCAGGGGGAACGCAGTATTTT.

The rearrangement links TRBV19 to TRBJ2-6; D is unclear. V was shortened by 4 bases and J by 4 bases, with 17 bases between the two germline ends. The CDR3 loop spans 17 amino acids. CDR1 and CDR2 (germline): LNHDA, SQIVND (reference sequence). CDR3 residues: CASSTRAAPLGANVLTF. The DNA for the CDR3 is TGTGCCAGTAGTACACGGGCAGCCCCTCTGGGGGCCAACGTCCTGACTTTC.

The rearrangement uses TRBV7-2 and TRBJ1-5; tentative D call: TRBD1 (5 bases). CDR3 length equals 13 residues. Germline-derived CDR1 and CDR2 are SGHTA and FQGNSA. Deletions cut 5 bases from V and 5 bases from J, with 10 bases between. CDR3 bases: TGTGCCAGCAGCCGGGGCCCCGATCAGCCCCAGCATTTT. Translated: CASSRGPDQPQHF. Looking up the rest from reference TRBV7-2 and TRBJ1-5 gives the full variable domain: GAGVSQSPSNKVTEKGKDVELRCDPISGHTALYWYRQSLGQGLEFLIYFQGNSAPDKSGLPSDRFSAERTGGSVSTLTIQRTQQEDSAVYLCASSRGPDQPQHFGDGTRLSIL.

V is TRBV2 and J is TRBJ1-1; the D gene is possibly TRBD1 (6 bases). Germline CDR1 reads SNHLY; CDR2 reads FYNNEI. This CDR3 is built from 14 residues. Deletions cut 9 bases from V and 4 bases from J, with 18 bases between. The CDR3 DNA reads TGTGCCAGTCCCCGGGACACCCGGGGCACTGAAGCTTTCTTT. It encodes CASPRDTRGTEAFF.

This clone was seen just once. This rearrangement joins TRBV9 to TRBJ1-1, with a tentative D call TRBD1 (6 bases). Per germline, CDR1 SGDLS and CDR2 YYNGEE. The ends were cut back, 4 bases at V and 0 bases at J, with 10 bases in the middle. This CDR3 comprises 14 residues. Here the CDR3 reads CASSIRQVNTEAFF. The CDR3 DNA reads TGTGCCAGCAGCATTCGACAGGTGAACACTGAAGCTTTCTTT.

This clone has just one count. Sequence at one end of the junction differs from germline and may be a read error. The rearrangement uses TRBV7-3 and TRBJ2-7; D is ambiguous. Germline V gene data show CDR1 as SGHTA and CDR2 as FQGTGA. The CDR3 loop spans 14 amino acids. DNA for the CDR3: TGTGCCAGCAGCTCCCCTGGACCGAAGGGCTCTGACCACTTC. Its protein product is CASSSPGPKGSDHF.

This chain links TRBV6-6 with TRBJ1-1, with a possible D match to TRBD1 (5 bases). This CDR3 contains 16 residues. The V gene lost 7 bases and the J gene lost 0 bases, with 18 bases spanning the gap. Looked up from germline, CDR1 is MNHNY and CDR2 is SVGAGI (reference sequence). CDR3 sequence reads: CASTPWQADMNTEAFF. The DNA for the CDR3 is TGTGCCAGCACCCCCTGGCAGGCGGACATGAACACTGAAGCTTTCTTT.

CDR3 in DNA: TGCGCCAGCAGCCTGTTCATCGGGGACAACAATGAGCAGTTCTTC. It translates to CASSLFIGDNNEQFF. The V and J genes are TRBV5-1 and TRBJ2-1; the D gene is possibly TRBD1 (6 bases). The germline gives CDR1 SGHRS, CDR2 YFSETQ. This CDR3 has 15 amino acids. With 4 bases removed from V and 5 bases from J, the gap between germline ends came to 16 bases.

The V call is TRBV6-5, the J call TRBJ1-5; tentatively, D is TRBD1 (5 bases). The CDR3 length is 16 residues. The ends were cut back, 0 bases at V and 6 bases at J, with 15 bases in the middle. Germline V gene data show CDR1 as MNHEY and CDR2 as SVGAGI. The CDR3, as DNA: TGTGCCAGCAGTTACTCGGGACTTTCCGGGAGTCAGCCCCAGCATTTT. This translates into CASSYSGLSGSQPQHF.